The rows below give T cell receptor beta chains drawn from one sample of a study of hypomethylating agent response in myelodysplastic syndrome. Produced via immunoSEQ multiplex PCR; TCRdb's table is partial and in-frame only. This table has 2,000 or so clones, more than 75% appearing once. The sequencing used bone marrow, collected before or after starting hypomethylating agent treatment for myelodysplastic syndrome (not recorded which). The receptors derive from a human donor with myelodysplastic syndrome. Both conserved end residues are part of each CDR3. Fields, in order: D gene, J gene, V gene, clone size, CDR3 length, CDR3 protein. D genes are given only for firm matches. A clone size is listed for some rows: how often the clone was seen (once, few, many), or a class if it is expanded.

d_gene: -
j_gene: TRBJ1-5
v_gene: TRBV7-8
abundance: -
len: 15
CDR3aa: CASSFLDAGDQPQHF

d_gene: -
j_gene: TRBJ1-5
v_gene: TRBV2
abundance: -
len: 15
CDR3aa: CASSSREGGNQPQHF

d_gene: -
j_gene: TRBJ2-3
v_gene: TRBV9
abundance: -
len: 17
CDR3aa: CASSADPAGLSTDTQYF

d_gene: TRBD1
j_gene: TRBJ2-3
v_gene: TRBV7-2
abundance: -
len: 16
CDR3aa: CASSFTQGAGTDTQYF

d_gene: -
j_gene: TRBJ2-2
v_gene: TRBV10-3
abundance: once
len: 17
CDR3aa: CAISDGTPERKTGELFF

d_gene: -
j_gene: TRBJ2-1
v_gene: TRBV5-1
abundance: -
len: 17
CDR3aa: CASSSLRRGGSYNEQFF

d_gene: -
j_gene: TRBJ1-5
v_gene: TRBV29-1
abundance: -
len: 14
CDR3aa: CSVWSRDSNQPQHF

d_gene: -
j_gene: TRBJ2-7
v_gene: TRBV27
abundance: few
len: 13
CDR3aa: CASSLSRSYEQYF

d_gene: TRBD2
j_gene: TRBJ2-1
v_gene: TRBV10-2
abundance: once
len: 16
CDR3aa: CASSFGTSGGANEQFF

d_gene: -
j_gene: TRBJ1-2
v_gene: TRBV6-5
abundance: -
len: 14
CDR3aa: CASSSGGADYGYTF

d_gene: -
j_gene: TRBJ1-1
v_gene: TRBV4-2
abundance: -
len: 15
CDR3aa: CASSQDQQGTTRAFF

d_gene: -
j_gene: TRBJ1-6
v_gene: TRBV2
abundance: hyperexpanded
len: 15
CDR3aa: CASSELGAPNSPLHF

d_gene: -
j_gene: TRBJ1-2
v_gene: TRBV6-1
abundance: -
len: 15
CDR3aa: CASSEARGANYGYTF

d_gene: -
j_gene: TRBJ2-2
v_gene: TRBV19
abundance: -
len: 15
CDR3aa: CASSIVPANTGELFF

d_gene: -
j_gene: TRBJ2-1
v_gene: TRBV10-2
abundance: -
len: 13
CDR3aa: CASRDLAINEQFF

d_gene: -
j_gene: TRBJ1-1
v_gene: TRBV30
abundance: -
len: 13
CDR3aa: CAWTLGLGTEAFF

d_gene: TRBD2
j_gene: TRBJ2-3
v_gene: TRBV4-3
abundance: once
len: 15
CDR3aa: CASSQEVFGGDTQYF

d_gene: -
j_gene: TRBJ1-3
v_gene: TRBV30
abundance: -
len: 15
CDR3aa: CACLAGGPSGNTIYF

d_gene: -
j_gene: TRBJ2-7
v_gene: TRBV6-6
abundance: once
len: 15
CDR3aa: CASSYGTGLSYEQYF

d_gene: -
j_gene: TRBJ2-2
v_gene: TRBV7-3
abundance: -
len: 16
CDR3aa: CASSLSSLKNTGKLFF

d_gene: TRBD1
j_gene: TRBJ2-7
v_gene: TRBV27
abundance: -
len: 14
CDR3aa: CASSFTGTVDEQYF

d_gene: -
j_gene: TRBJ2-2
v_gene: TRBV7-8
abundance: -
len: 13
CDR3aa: CASSLAETGELFF

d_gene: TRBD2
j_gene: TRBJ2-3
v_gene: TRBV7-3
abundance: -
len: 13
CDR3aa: CASSRGGTDTQYF

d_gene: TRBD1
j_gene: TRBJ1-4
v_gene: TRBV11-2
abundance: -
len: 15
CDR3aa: CASSRDRGANEKLFF

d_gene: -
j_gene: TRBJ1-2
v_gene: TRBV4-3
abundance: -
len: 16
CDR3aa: CASSQVGTAAGYGYTF

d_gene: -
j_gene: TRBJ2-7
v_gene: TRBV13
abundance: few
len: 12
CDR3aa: CASSLEGTEQYF

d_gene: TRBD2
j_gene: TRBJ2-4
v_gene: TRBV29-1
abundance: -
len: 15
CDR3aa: CSVDDQRGAKNIQYF

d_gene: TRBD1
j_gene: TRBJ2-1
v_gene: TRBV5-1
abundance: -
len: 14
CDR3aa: CASSLTGGSHEQFF

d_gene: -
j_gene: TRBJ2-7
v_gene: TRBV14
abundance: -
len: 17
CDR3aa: CASSPRVLAGTSYEQYF

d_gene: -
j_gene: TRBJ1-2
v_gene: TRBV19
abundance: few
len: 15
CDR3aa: CASSIYVEGRDGYTF

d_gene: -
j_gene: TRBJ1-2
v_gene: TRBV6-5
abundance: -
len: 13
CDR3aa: CASSLEGRYGYTF

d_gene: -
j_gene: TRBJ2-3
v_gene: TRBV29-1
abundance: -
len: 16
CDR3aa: CSPTVGNPTGTDTQYF

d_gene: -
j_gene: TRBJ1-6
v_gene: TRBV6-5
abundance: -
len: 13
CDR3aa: CASSYLQDSPLHF

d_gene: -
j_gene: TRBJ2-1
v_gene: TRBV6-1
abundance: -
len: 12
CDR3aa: CASSESDNEQFF

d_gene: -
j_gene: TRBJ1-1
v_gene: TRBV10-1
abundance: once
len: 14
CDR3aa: CASSDPGQNTEAFF

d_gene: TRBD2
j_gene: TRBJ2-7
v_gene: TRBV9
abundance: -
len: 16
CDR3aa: CASSVGPSGGNYEQYF

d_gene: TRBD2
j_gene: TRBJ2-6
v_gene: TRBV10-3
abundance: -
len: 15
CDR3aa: CAINAGGGGANVLTF

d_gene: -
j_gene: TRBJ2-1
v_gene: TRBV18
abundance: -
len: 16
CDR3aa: CASSPPSGSYYNEQFF